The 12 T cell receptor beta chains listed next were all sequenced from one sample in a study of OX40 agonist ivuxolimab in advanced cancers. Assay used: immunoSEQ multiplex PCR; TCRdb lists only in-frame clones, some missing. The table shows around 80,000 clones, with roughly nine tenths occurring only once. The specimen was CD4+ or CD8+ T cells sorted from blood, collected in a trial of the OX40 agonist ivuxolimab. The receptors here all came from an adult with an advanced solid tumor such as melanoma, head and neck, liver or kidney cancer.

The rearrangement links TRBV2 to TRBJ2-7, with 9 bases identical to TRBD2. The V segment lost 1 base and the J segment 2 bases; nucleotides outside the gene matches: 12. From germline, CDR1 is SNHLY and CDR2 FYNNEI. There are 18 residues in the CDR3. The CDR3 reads CASSEGWGSGSLAYEQYF. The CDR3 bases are TGTGCCAGCAGTGAAGGATGGGGTAGCGGGAGCCTGGCCTACGAGCAGTACTTC.

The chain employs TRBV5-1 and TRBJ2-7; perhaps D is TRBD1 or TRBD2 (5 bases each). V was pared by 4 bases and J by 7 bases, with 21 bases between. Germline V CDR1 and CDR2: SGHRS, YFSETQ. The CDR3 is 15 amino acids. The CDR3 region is CASSALTGTLGEQYF. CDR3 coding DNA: TGCGCCAGCAGCGCACTAACGGGGACCTTGGGAGAGCAGTACTTC.

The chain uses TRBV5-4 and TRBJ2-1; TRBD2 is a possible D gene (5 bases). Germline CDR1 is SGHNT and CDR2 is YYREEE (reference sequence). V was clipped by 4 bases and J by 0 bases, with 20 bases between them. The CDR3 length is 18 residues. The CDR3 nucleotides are TGTGCCAGCAGCCAACCCGGACGAGGACTGAGCTCCTACAATGAGCAGTTCTTC. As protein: CASSQPGRGLSSYNEQFF.

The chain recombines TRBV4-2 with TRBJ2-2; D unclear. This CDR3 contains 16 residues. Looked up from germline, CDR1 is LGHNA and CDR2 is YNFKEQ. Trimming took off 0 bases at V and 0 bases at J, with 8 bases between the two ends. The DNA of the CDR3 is TGTGCCAGCAGCCAAGAACGTAGAACGAACACCGGGGAGCTGTTTTTT. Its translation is CASSQERRTNTGELFF.

The CDR3 protein is CASGLGRGVAEAFF. The CDR3 DNA follows: TGTGCTAGTGGTTTGGGGCGGGGGGTCGCTGAAGCTTTCTTT. This chain connects TRBV12-5 to TRBJ1-1, with D possibly being TRBD1 (5 bases). The V end lost 1 base, the J end lost 6 bases, and 12 bases lay between the germline ends. There are 14 residues in the CDR3. Germline assignment: CDR1 LGHNT and CDR2 FRNRAP.

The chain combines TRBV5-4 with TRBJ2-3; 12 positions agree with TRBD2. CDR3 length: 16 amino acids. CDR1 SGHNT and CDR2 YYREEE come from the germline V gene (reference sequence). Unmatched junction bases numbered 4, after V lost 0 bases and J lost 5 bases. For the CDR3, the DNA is TGTGCCAGCAGCTTGGCCCCTAGCGGGAGGGGAGATACGCAGTATTTT. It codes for CASSLAPSGRGDTQYF.

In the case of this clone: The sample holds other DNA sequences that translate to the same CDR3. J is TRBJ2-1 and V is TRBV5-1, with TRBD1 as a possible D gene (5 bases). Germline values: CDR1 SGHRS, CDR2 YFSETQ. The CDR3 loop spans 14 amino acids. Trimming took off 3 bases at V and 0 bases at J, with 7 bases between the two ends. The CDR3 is CASSSTVSYNEQFF. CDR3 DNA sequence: TGCGCCAGCAGCTCGACAGTCTCCTACAATGAGCAGTTCTTC.

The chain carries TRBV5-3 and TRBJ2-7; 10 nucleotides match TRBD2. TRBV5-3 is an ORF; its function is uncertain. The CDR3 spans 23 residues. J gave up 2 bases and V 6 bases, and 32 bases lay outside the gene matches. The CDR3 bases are TGTGCCAGAAATTCTCCGGCTAACCCAATTTCAATAACTAGCGGGGTGATAACCTACGAGCAGTACTTC. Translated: CARNSPANPISITSGVITYEQYF.

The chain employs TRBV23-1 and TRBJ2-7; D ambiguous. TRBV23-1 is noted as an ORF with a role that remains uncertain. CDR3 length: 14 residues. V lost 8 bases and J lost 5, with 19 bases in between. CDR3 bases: TGCGCCAGCGGTGTCGGAACTTCTCGACACGAGCAGTACTTC. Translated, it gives CASGVGTSRHEQYF.

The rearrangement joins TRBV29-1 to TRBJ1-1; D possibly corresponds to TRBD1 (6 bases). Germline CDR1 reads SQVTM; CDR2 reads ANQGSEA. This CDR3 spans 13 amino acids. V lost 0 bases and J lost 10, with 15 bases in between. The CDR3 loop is CSVEDRVARGAFF. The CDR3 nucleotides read TGCAGCGTTGAAGATAGAGTGGCCAGGGGAGCTTTCTTT.

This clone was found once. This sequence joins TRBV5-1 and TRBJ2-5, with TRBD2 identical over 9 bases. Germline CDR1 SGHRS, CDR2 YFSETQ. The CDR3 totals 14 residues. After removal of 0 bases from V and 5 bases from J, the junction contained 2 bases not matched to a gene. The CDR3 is CASSLGLAVETQYF. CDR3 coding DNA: TGCGCCAGCAGCTTGGGACTAGCGGTCGAGACCCAGTACTTC.

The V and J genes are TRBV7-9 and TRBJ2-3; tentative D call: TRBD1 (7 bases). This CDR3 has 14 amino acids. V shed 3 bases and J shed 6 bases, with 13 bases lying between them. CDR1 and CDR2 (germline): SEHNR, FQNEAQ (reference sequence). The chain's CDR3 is CASSLEGATDTQYF. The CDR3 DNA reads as TGTGCCAGCAGCTTGGAGGGGGCCACGGATACGCAGTATTTT.